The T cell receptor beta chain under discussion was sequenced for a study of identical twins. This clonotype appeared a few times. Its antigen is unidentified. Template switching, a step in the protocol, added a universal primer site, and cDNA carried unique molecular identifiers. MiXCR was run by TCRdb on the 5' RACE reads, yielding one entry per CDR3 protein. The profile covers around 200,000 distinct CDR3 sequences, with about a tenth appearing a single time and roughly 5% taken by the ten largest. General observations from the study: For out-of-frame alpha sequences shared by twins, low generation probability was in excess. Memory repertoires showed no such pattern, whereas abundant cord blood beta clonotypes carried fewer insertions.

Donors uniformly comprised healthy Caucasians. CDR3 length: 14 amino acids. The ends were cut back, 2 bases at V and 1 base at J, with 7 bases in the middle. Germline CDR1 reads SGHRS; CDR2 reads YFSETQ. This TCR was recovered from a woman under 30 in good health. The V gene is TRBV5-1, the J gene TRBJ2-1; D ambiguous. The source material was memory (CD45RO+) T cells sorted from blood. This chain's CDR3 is CASSLKVSYNEQFF. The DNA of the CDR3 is TGCGCCAGCAGCTTAAAAGTTTCCTACAATGAGCAGTTCTTC.